Listed below are T cell receptor beta chains from one sample, sequenced in a study of T cell repertoires in cytomegalovirus infection. TCRdb passed the reads through MiXCR, listing each CDR3 protein once. The repertoire holds 110,000 or so distinct CDR3 sequences, with roughly 30% as singletons. No antigen has been assigned to these receptors. Here the sequenced sample was CD8+ T cells from cultured PBMCs, taken from culture after CMV antigen stimulation. These TCRs come from a human donor in good health (CMV status not recorded). Some clones in this sample may be carry-over from other donors' samples. The CDR3 runs from the conserved cysteine through the conserved F or W. A D gene is named only where the DNA matches it firmly. Expanded clones get a size class; other rows say once, few or many, or leave the size out.

clone_size j_call d_call v_call cdr3_aa cdr3_nt
many TRBJ2-7 TRBD1 TRBV7-6 CASSFEGTGSYEQYF TGTGCCAGCAGCTTCGAAGGGACAGGATCCTACGAGCAGTACTTC
. TRBJ2-1 . TRBV7-9 CASTMGTYNEQFF TGTGCCAGCACGATGGGCACCTACAATGAGCAGTTCTTC
. TRBJ2-1 . TRBV12-5 CASGFITQQGFNEQFF TGTGCTAGTGGTTTCATTACGCAGCAGGGATTCAATGAGCAGTTCTTC
few TRBJ1-1 . TRBV28 CASNPTSGVDTEAFF TGTGCCAGCAACCCCACGTCAGGGGTTGACACTGAAGCTTTCTTT
. TRBJ1-1 . TRBV7-8 CASSSGRNNTEAFF TGTGCCAGCAGCTCGGGACGGAACAACACTGAGGCGTTCTTT
. TRBJ2-7 . TRBV7-2 CASTASTYYEQYF TGTGCCAGCACCGCGTCGACTTACTACGAGCAGTACTTC
. TRBJ1-4 . TRBV13 CASSHREDEKLFF TGTGCCAGCAGCCATCGGGAGGATGAAAAACTGTTTTTT
few TRBJ1-6 TRBD1 TRBV7-2 CASSPSLLGQGPYNSPLHF TGTGCCAGCAGCCCATCCCTCTTAGGACAGGGTCCCTATAATTCACCCCTCCACTTT
many TRBJ2-2 . TRBV7-8 CASSPLEVNTGELFF TGTGCCAGCAGCCCCCTCGAAGTGAACACCGGGGAGCTGTTTTTT
. TRBJ1-1 . TRBV4-3 CASSQDRRGRGTEAFF TGCGCCAGCAGCCAAGATCGTCGGGGGAGAGGCACTGAAGCTTTCTTT
. TRBJ1-5 . TRBV2 CASSKGGEGNQPQHF TGTGCCAGCAGTAAGGGGGGCGAGGGCAATCAGCCCCAGCATTTT
many TRBJ2-5 . TRBV28 CASRPGRLQQETQYF TGTGCCAGCAGACCGGGACGCCTACAACAAGAGACCCAGTACTTC
. TRBJ1-2 . TRBV20-1 CSARPTMQGLAYGYTF TGCAGTGCTAGACCAACGATGCAGGGGCTGGCGTATGGCTACACCTTC
. TRBJ2-7 . TRBV7-2 CASSFGLRGRSYEQYF TGTGCCAGCAGCTTTGGACTGCGGGGGCGCTCCTACGAGCAGTACTTC
. TRBJ1-5 . TRBV28 CASSFTLESNQPQHF TGTGCCAGCAGTTTTACTCTGGAAAGCAATCAGCCCCAGCATTTT
few TRBJ2-5 TRBD2 TRBV4-1 CASSRLLAGGPETQYF TGCGCCAGCAGCCGACTACTAGCGGGGGGGCCGGAGACCCAGTACTTC
. TRBJ1-1 . TRBV6-6 CASRENTEAFF TGTGCCAGCAGGGAGAACACTGAAGCTTTCTTT
few TRBJ2-1 TRBD1 TRBV28 CASTRQGHDEQFF TGTGCCAGCACTAGACAGGGTCACGATGAGCAGTTCTTC
few TRBJ1-5 . TRBV27 CASSPYRPGDQPQHF TGTGCCAGCAGTCCTTACCGCCCCGGGGATCAGCCCCAGCATTTT
. TRBJ1-5 . TRBV2 CATTYRDNQPQHF TGTGCCACCACGTACAGGGACAATCAGCCCCAGCATTTT
few TRBJ1-4 TRBD1 TRBV9 CASSEQGIPGEKLFF TGTGCCAGCAGCGAACAGGGGATCCCTGGTGAAAAACTGTTTTTT
. TRBJ1-1 . TRBV12-5 CASGLVRGRVAFF TGTGCTAGTGGTTTAGTCCGGGGCCGTGTAGCTTTCTTT
. TRBJ2-2 . TRBV9 CASSVGREAGELFF TGTGCCAGCAGCGTAGGGAGAGAGGCCGGGGAGCTGTTTTTT
many TRBJ2-7 TRBD2 TRBV7-9 CASSLLTSGGYEQYF TGTGCCAGCAGCTTATTGACTAGCGGGGGATACGAGCAGTACTTC
. TRBJ2-7 . TRBV29-1 CSVVKDRPYEQYF TGCAGCGTTGTCAAGGATCGTCCCTACGAGCAGTACTTC
many TRBJ2-7 . TRBV11-2 CASSLDYARNYEQYF TGTGCCAGCAGCTTAGATTACGCCAGAAATTACGAGCAGTACTTC
few TRBJ2-7 TRBD1 TRBV6-2/TRBV6-3 CASSLLQGRHEQYF TGTGCCAGCAGTCTTCTACAGGGGCGCCACGAGCAGTACTTC
. TRBJ1-4 . TRBV5-4 CASSLANRRSEKLFF TGTGCCAGCAGCTTGGCCAATCGCCGGTCTGAAAAACTGTTTTTT
. TRBJ2-7 . TRBV4-1 CASSQFDGNSYEQYF TGCGCCAGCAGCCAATTCGATGGGAACTCCTACGAGCAGTACTTC